These 30 T cell receptor beta chains were sequenced from one sample in a study of neoadjuvant anti-PD-1 for oral cavity cancer. The data were produced by immunoSEQ multiplex PCR, yet TCRdb's version contains in-frame clones alone and is incomplete. This table has about 8,200 clones, roughly 74% appearing once. Time point indicated: after neoadjuvant nivolumab, at surgical resection. The starting material was PBMCs, obtained after nivolumab (anti-PD-1) treatment. The receptors were gathered from a person between 40 and 85 years old with oral cavity squamous cell carcinoma.

This clone was seen only once. V and J are TRBV7-2 and TRBJ2-7; tentatively, D is TRBD2 (6 bases). Germline loops: CDR1 SGHTA, CDR2 FQGNSA. The CDR3 has 14 amino acids. V was trimmed by 5 bases and J by 1 base, leaving 12 bases between them. CDR3 DNA: TGTGCCAGCAGCCCTGGGAGGCGATCCTACGAGCAGTACTTC. Amino acid sequence: CASSPGRRSYEQYF.

V gene TRBV7-2 combines with J gene TRBJ1-5; D is unclear. The V end was cut by 1 base, the J end by 6 bases, with 7 bases between. The CDR3 runs 13 residues. The V gene's germline CDR1 is SGHTA and CDR2 FQGNSA. CDR3 nucleotides: TGTGCCAGCAGCTTAGACCGGTCTCAGCCCCAGCATTTT. As protein: CASSLDRSQPQHF.

This clone was counted between two and nine times. The V gene is TRBV10-3, the J gene TRBJ2-2; 9 bases align to TRBD2. CDR1 is ENHRY and CDR2 is SYGVKD in the germline V gene. The CDR3 extends over 14 amino acids. V shed 5 bases, J shed 3 bases, and the junction held 1 base outside the gene matches. The CDR3 reads CAISTSGYTGELFF. Here the CDR3 DNA reads TGTGCCATCAGTACTAGCGGGTACACCGGGGAGCTGTTTTTT.

V and J are TRBV28 and TRBJ1-5; 7 nucleotides agree with TRBD1. This CDR3 comprises 14 residues. CDR1 and CDR2 (germline): MDHEN, SYDVKM. The V gene end was trimmed by 5 bases and the J gene end by 5 bases; junction bases not matched to a gene: 6. The CDR3 protein is CASSPTGWDQPQHF. The CDR3 region has the DNA TGTGCCAGCAGTCCGACAGGGTGGGATCAGCCCCAGCATTTT. The full variable domain, completed using reference TRBV28 and TRBJ1-5, is DVKVTQSSRYLVKRTGEKVFLECVQDMDHENMFWYRQDPGLGLRLIYFSYDVKMKEKGDIPEGYSVSREKKERFSLILESASTNQTSMYLCASSPTGWDQPQHFGDGTRLSIL.

The rearrangement links TRBV15 to TRBJ1-1; D is ambiguous. This CDR3 has 15 amino acids. The V end was cut by 0 bases, the J end by 8 bases, with 16 bases between. Germline CDR1 is LNHNV and CDR2 is YYDKDF (reference sequence). The CDR3 nucleotides are TGTGCCACCAGCAGAGATAATAAACCTTGGGCCGAAGCTTTCTTT. The encoded protein is CATSRDNKPWAEAFF.

The table lists this clone with a count of one. DNA of the CDR3: TGTGCCATCACCAACCAGGCAAAGCAAACCAGTGAAGCTTTCTTT. Translation: CAITNQAKQTSEAFF. The gene calls are TRBV10-3 and TRBJ1-1; no definite D call. The germline V gene encodes CDR1 ENHRY and CDR2 SYGVKD. Trimming cost V 7 bases and J 7 bases, with 22 bases left between them. The CDR3 is 15 residues long.

The chain combines TRBV19 with TRBJ1-4; D gene ambiguous. The germline V and J ends were trimmed by 7 bases and 7 bases, with 13 bases remaining between them. The CDR3 runs to 13 residues. CDR1 and CDR2 (germline): LNHDA, SQIVND (reference sequence). For the CDR3, the DNA is TGTGCCAGTATGTCTACGGCGCGTGAAAAACTGTTTTTT. This translates into CASMSTAREKLFF.

This clone was seen only once. The genes are TRBV9 and TRBJ2-7, with 7 positions matching TRBD1. From germline, CDR1 is SGDLS and CDR2 YYNGEE. Trimming removed 4 bases from V and 2 bases from J; junction bases left unmatched: 6. The CDR3 loop spans 14 amino acids. The CDR3, as DNA: TGTGCCAGCAGCATGACAGGGAGCACCTACGAGCAGTACTTC. This sequence encodes CASSMTGSTYEQYF.

This clone was detected a few times. The chain links TRBV5-5 to TRBJ2-7; the D is unclear. Germline values: CDR1 SGHKS, CDR2 YYEKEE (reference sequence). Trimming took off 4 bases at V and 2 bases at J, with 13 bases between the two ends. There are 14 residues in the CDR3. Here the CDR3 reads CASSTSLPPYEQYF. CDR3 coding DNA: TGTGCCAGCAGCACCAGCCTTCCACCCTACGAGCAGTACTTC.

The rearrangement uses TRBV28 and TRBJ1-5; D is uncertain. Germline CDR1 reads MDHEN; CDR2 reads SYDVKM. V was shortened by 3 bases and J by 0 bases, with 12 bases between the two germline ends. The length of the CDR3 is 16 residues. This CDR3 reads CASSLAGSGSNQPQHF. Here the CDR3 DNA reads TGTGCCAGCAGTTTGGCGGGTAGCGGTAGCAATCAGCCCCAGCATTTT.

V usage is TRBV7-9 and J usage is TRBJ1-1; no reliable D call. V lost 6 bases to trimming and J lost 5 bases, with 7 bases between them. Germline CDR1 is SEHNR and CDR2 is FQNEAQ (reference sequence). The CDR3 runs 11 residues. The CDR3, as DNA: TGTGCCAGCAGAACCGGGACTGAAGCTTTCTTT. Amino acid sequence: CASRTGTEAFF. The whole variable domain, filled in from reference TRBV7-9 and TRBJ1-1, reads DTGVSQNPRHKITKRGQNVTFRCDPISEHNRLYWYRQTLGQGPEFLTYFQNEAQLEKSRLLSDRFSAERPKGSFSTLEIQRTEQGDSAMYLCASRTGTEAFFGQGTRLTVV.

The chain is built from TRBV6-5 and TRBJ1-1; D gene unclear. The V end was cut by 4 bases, the J end by 1 base, with 7 bases between. In germline, CDR1 is MNHEY, CDR2 SVGAGI. The CDR3 has 13 residues. For the CDR3, the DNA is TGTGCCAGCAGTTCTTGGGGGAACACTGAAGCTTTCTTT. Translated, it gives CASSSWGNTEAFF.

The chain is built from TRBV6-6 and TRBJ1-5; D uncertain. The CDR3 has 16 amino acids. CDR1 is MNHNY and CDR2 is SVGAGI in the germline V gene (reference sequence). Trimming shortened V by 0 bases and J by 0 bases, and 9 bases separated the two germline ends. This chain's CDR3 is CASSYSGGPSNQPQHF. The CDR3, as DNA: TGTGCCAGCAGTTACTCGGGAGGGCCTAGCAATCAGCCCCAGCATTTT.

This sequence joins TRBV27 and TRBJ2-1, with 9 bases aligning to TRBD2. Germline CDR1 MNHEY, CDR2 SMNVEV (reference sequence). V trimming: 4 bases; J trimming: 10 bases; junction bases outside the gene matches: 11. The CDR3 runs to 15 residues. In nucleotides, the CDR3 is TGTGCCAGCAGTTATATGACTAGCGGTGGTTCGGAGCAGTTCTTC. Encoded protein: CASSYMTSGGSEQFF.

The chain joins TRBV6-5 to TRBJ1-2; D possibly corresponds to TRBD1 (5 bases). CDR1 is MNHEY and CDR2 is SVGAGI in the germline V gene. V was pared by 2 bases and J by 8 bases, with 12 bases between. The CDR3 has 13 amino acids. The CDR3 protein is CASSYSGGLGYTF. The CDR3 DNA reads TGTGCCAGCAGTTACAGCGGGGGTTTGGGCTACACCTTC.

The V call is TRBV4-3, the J call TRBJ2-3; 12 bases are a match to TRBD2. V lost 1 base to trimming and J lost 5 bases; unmatched junction nucleotides: 13. Germline CDR1 and CDR2: LGHNA and YSLEER. CDR3 length: 19 residues. The CDR3 sequence: CASSQGRIRASGGVDTQYF. For the CDR3, the DNA is TGCGCCAGCAGCCAAGGTCGCATAAGGGCTAGCGGGGGGGTAGATACGCAGTATTTT.

This clone was found a few times. The genes are TRBV7-9 and TRBJ1-6; TRBD1 is a possible D gene (5 bases). Trimming removed 6 bases from V and 6 bases from J, with 15 bases in between. CDR3 length: 15 residues. Germline loops: CDR1 SEHNR, CDR2 FQNEAQ (reference sequence). The CDR3 sequence: CASSRQGASNSPLHF. Written as DNA, the CDR3 is TGTGCCAGCAGTCGGCAAGGGGCCAGTAATTCACCCCTCCACTTT.

The chain is built from TRBV13 and TRBJ2-5; no firm D call. V shed 5 bases and J shed 3 bases, with 19 bases lying between them. Germline loops: CDR1 PRHDT, CDR2 FYEKMQ (reference sequence). The CDR3 spans 16 residues. The CDR3 loop reads CASSPVPGPEEETQYF. The CDR3 region has the DNA TGTGCCAGCAGCCCGGTCCCGGGCCCAGAAGAAGAGACCCAGTACTTC. The full variable domain, rest sourced from reference TRBV13 and TRBJ2-5, is AAGVIQSPRHLIKEKRETATLKCYPIPRHDTVYWYQQGPGQDPQFLISFYEKMQSDKGSIPDRFSAQQFSDYHSELNMSSLELGDSALYFCASSPVPGPEEETQYFGPGTRLLVL.

The CDR3 loop reads CASTTGVSDTQYF. The DNA of the CDR3 is TGTGCCAGCACAACCGGCGTGTCAGATACGCAGTATTTT. The chain carries TRBV5-6 and TRBJ2-3; no clear D gene. V lost 6 bases to trimming and J lost 4 bases, with 12 bases between them. The CDR3 has 13 residues. Germline V gene lookup returns CDR1 SGHDT and CDR2 YYEEEE.

The chain recombines TRBV28 with TRBJ1-2; D not certain. Germline V lookup: CDR1 MDHEN, CDR2 SYDVKM. Trimming took 11 bases from V and 6 from J, leaving 19 bases between them. This CDR3 region has 13 residues. The CDR3 loop is CAYAGSTMDGYTF. CDR3 nucleotide sequence: TGTGCCTATGCGGGGAGTACTATGGATGGCTACACCTTC.

CDR3 region: CASRSSGTGSTEAFF. Written as DNA, the CDR3 is TGTGCCAGCAGGTCATCCGGGACAGGGAGCACTGAAGCTTTCTTT. The chain recombines TRBV6-6 with TRBJ1-1, with 9 bases matching TRBD1. Germline V gene lookup returns CDR1 MNHNY and CDR2 SVGAGI (reference sequence). The CDR3 runs to 15 residues. The ends lost 6 bases at V and 4 bases at J; junction bases unmatched: 9.

In its sample, this clone was seen once. The genes are TRBV7-2 and TRBJ2-5; 10 nucleotides align to TRBD2. J gave up 1 base and V 4 bases, and 9 bases lay outside the gene matches. This CDR3 is 17 amino acids long. Per germline, CDR1 SGHTA and CDR2 FQGNSA. CDR3 region: CASSSTRTSGLQETQYF. For the CDR3, the DNA is TGTGCCAGCAGCTCGACCAGGACTAGCGGCCTCCAAGAGACCCAGTACTTC.

This sequence joins TRBV19 and TRBJ2-3, with 7 bases aligning to TRBD1. The CDR3 is made up of 15 amino acids. Germline-derived CDR1 and CDR2 are LNHDA and SQIVND (reference sequence). Trimming cost V 3 bases and J 2 bases; bases outside gene matches: 5. This chain's CDR3 is CASSMTGQSTDTQYF. CDR3 DNA: TGTGCCAGTAGTATGACGGGACAGTCCACAGATACGCAGTATTTT.

The table lists this clone with a count of one. The chain links TRBV7-2 to TRBJ1-6; 9 positions agree with TRBD1. The length of the CDR3 is 16 residues. With 5 bases clipped from V and 5 bases from J, the junction kept 7 bases outside the gene matches. Germline values: CDR1 SGHTA, CDR2 FQGNSA. The CDR3 nucleotides are TGTGCCAGCAGCAAGACAGGGGGTATCGATAATTCACCCCTCCACTTT. It is translated as CASSKTGGIDNSPLHF.

This clone was found a few times. J is TRBJ1-1 and V is TRBV5-6; D gene unclear. Germline V gives CDR1 SGHDT, CDR2 YYEEEE. The CDR3 sequence is 13 residues long. V lost 4 bases and J 0 bases, leaving 7 bases between the germline ends. CDR3 sequence: CASSQILNTEAFF. The CDR3 DNA follows: TGTGCCAGCAGCCAAATCCTGAACACTGAAGCTTTCTTT.

Points on this clone: The same CDR3 can be traced to other DNA sequences in this sample. The chain uses TRBV4-3 and TRBJ2-7; the D gene is possibly TRBD1 (5 bases). The CDR3 extends over 12 amino acids. Germline V gene lookup returns CDR1 LGHNA and CDR2 YSLEER. Between the trimmed V and J ends, which lost 1 base and 6 bases, there was a span of 7 bases. In DNA, the CDR3 is TGCGCCAGCAGCCAAGGAAGGGGCGAGCAGTACTTC. Its protein product is CASSQGRGEQYF.

The chain is built from TRBV5-4 and TRBJ2-1; D gene unclear. Germline assignment: CDR1 SGHNT and CDR2 YYREEE (reference sequence). V gave up 3 bases and J gave up 0 bases, with 16 bases separating them. CDR3 length: 17 residues. The CDR3 DNA is TGTGCCAGCAGCTCGGGTTCACGTGAAAGCTCCTACAATGAGCAGTTCTTC. This codes for CASSSGSRESSYNEQFF.

This sequence joins TRBV6-1 and TRBJ1-2; TRBD1 is a possible D gene (6 bases). Trimming pared 2 bases from V and 5 bases from J, leaving 12 bases between. Germline V gene data show CDR1 as MNHNS and CDR2 as SASEGT. The CDR3 is 14 residues long. The CDR3 sequence: CASSELGARYGYTF. The DNA of the CDR3 is TGTGCCAGCAGTGAACTGGGGGCGCGGTATGGCTACACCTTC.

The chain joins TRBV7-9 to TRBJ1-5; tentatively, D is TRBD1 (6 bases). This CDR3 region has 15 residues. The germline V gene encodes CDR1 SEHNR and CDR2 FQNEAQ (reference sequence). V was cut by 4 bases and J by 5 bases, with 15 bases left in between. The CDR3 sequence: CASSSPGGGDQPQHF. For the CDR3, the DNA is TGTGCCAGCAGCTCCCCCGGGGGCGGAGATCAGCCCCAGCATTTT.

The genes are TRBV6-1 and TRBJ2-5; no firm D call. CDR1 and CDR2 (germline): MNHNS, SASEGT. With 0 bases removed from V and 2 bases from J, the gap between germline ends came to 19 bases. The CDR3 is 18 residues long. CDR3 in amino acids: CASSEALQGSQKQETQYF. CDR3 coding DNA: TGTGCCAGCAGTGAAGCGCTTCAAGGCAGCCAGAAACAAGAGACCCAGTACTTC.